What follows describes a single T cell receptor (beta chain). These data come from a study of OX40 agonist ivuxolimab in advanced cancers. The CDR3 contains 14 residues. The germline gives CDR1 SGHAT, CDR2 FQNNGV. V lost 6 bases to trimming and J lost 10 bases, with 19 bases between them. Here immunoSEQ multiplex PCR was the method, and the copy in TCRdb shows in-frame clones only, minus some. The sample has more than 95,000 clones, roughly 90% seen once. The starting material was CD4+ or CD8+ T cells sorted from blood, obtained in a trial of the OX40 agonist ivuxolimab. V usage is TRBV11-2 and J usage is TRBJ2-1, with D possibly TRBD1 on 6 matching bases. This TCR was recovered from an adult with an advanced solid tumor such as melanoma, head and neck, liver or kidney cancer. The CDR3: CASSSKPTGTEQFF. CDR3 nucleotides: TGTGCCAGCAGTTCTAAACCCACAGGGACCGAGCAGTTCTTC.